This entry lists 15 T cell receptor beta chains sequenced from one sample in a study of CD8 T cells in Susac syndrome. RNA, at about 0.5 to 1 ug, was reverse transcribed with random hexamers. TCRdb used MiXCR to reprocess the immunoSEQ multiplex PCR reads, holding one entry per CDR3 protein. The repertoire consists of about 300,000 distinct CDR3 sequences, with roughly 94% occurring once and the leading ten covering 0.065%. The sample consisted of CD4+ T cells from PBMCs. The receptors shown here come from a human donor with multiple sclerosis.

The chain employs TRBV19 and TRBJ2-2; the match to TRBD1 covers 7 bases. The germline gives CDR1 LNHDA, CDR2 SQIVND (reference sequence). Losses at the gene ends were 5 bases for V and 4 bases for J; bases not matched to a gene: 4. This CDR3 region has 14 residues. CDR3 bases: TGTGCCAGTAGTGAGAGGGACAGCACCGGGGAGCTGTTTTTT. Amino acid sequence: CASSERDSTGELFF.

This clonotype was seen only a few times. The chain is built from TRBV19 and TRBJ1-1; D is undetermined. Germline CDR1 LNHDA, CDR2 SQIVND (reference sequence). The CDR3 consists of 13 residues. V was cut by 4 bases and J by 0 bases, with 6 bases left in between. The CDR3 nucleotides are TGTGCCAGTAGTAGTACGGTGAACACTGAAGCTTTCTTT. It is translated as CASSSTVNTEAFF.

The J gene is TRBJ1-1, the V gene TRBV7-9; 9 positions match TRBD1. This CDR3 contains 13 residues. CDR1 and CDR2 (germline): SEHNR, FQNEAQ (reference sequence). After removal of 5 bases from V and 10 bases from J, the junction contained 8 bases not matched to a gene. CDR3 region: CASSPNKDRGAFF. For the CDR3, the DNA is TGTGCCAGCAGCCCAAATAAGGACAGGGGAGCTTTCTTT. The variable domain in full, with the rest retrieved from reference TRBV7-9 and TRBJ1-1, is DTGVSQNPRHKITKRGQNVTFRCDPISEHNRLYWYRQTLGQGPEFLTYFQNEAQLEKSRLLSDRFSAERPKGSFSTLEIQRTEQGDSAMYLCASSPNKDRGAFFGQGTRLTVV.

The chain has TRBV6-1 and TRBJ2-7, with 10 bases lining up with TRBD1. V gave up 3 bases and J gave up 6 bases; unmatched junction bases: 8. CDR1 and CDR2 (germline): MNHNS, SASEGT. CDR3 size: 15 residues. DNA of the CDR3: TGTGCCAGCAGTGACTCCGGGACAGGGGCGCGCGAGCAGTACTTC. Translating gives CASSDSGTGAREQYF.

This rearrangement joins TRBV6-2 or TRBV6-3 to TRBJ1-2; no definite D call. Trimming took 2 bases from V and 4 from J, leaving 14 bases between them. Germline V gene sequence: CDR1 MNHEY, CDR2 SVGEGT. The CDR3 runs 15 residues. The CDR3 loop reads CASSYPSGAPYGYTF. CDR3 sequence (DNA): TGTGCCAGCAGTTACCCCTCCGGCGCCCCCTATGGCTACACCTTC.

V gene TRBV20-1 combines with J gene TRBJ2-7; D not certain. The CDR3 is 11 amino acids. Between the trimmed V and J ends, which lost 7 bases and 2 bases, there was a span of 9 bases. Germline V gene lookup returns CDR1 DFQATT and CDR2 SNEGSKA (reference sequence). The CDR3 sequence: CSVAGPYEQYF. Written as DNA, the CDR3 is TGCAGTGTCGCAGGTCCCTACGAGCAGTACTTC.

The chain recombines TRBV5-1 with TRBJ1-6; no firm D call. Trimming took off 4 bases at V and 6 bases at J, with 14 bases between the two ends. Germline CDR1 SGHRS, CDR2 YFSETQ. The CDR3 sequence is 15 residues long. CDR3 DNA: TGCGCCAGCAGCCGAAAAGCGGGAGGTAATTCACCCCTCCACTTT. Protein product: CASSRKAGGNSPLHF.

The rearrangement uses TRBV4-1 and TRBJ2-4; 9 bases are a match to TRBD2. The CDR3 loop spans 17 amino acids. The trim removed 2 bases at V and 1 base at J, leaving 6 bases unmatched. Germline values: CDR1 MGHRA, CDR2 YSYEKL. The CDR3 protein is CASSQPLAGAAKNIQYF. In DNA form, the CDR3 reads TGCGCCAGCAGCCAACCATTAGCGGGAGCGGCCAAAAACATTCAGTACTTC.

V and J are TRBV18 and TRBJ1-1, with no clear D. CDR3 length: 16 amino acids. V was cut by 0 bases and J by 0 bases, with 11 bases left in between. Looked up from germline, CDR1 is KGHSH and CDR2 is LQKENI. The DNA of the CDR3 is TGTGCCAGCTCACCACCGACGCTTTACCTGAACACTGAAGCTTTCTTT. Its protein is CASSPPTLYLNTEAFF.

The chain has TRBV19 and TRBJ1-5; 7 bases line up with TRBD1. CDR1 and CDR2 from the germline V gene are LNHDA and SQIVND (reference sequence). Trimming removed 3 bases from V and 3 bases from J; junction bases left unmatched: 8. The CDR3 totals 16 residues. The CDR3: CASSMLAGGNNQPQHF. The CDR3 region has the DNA TGTGCCAGTAGTATGTTGGCAGGGGGAAACAATCAGCCCCAGCATTTT. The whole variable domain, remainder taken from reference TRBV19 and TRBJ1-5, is DGGITQSPKYLFRKEGQNVTLSCEQNLNHDAMYWYRQDPGQGLRLIYYSQIVNDFQKGDIAEGYSVSREKKESFPLTVTSAQKNPTAFYLCASSMLAGGNNQPQHFGDGTRLSIL.

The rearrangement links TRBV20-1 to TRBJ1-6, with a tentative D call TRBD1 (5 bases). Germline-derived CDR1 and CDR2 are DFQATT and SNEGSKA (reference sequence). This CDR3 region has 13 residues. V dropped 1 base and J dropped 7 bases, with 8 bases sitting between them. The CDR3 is CSARGGLNSPLHF. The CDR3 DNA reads TGCAGTGCTAGAGGGGGGTTGAATTCACCCCTCCACTTT.

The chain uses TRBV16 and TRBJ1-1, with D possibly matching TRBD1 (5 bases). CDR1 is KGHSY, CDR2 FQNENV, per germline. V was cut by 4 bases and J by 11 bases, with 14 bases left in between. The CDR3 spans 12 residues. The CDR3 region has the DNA TGTGCCAGCAGCCCCCTAGGGGACCAGGCTTTCTTT. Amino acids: CASSPLGDQAFF.

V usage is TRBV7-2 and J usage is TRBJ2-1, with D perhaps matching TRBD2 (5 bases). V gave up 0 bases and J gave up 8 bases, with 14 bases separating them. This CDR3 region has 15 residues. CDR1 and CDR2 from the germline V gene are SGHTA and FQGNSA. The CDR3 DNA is TGTGCCAGCAGCTTAGCGTGGGCCCAGAGGGATGAGCAGTTCTTC. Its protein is CASSLAWAQRDEQFF.

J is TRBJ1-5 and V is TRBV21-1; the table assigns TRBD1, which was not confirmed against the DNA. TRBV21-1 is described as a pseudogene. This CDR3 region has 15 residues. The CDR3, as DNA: TGTGCCAGCAGCAAAGGGCGGACCCCCCGATGCCCCCAGCATTTT. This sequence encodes CASSKGRTPRCPQHF.

DNA for the CDR3: TGTGCCAGCAGCCAAAGCCTAAACACAGATACGCAGTATTTT. Protein product: CASSQSLNTDTQYF. This chain links TRBV3-1 with TRBJ2-3; D unclear. Trimming pared 2 bases from V and 2 bases from J, leaving 8 bases between. This CDR3 contains 14 residues. Germline V gene sequence: CDR1 LGHDT, CDR2 YNNKEL (reference sequence).